The 27 T cell receptor beta chains listed next were all sequenced from one sample in a study of T cell clonotyping in hematopoietic cell transplantation. Data came from immunoSEQ multiplex PCR; TCRdb stores just in-frame clones and leaves some out. Of some 9,400 clones in the sample, over 60% were seen once. The source was PBMCs, collected 180 days after allogeneic stem cell transplant. The receptor set was obtained from a male patient aged 40-50 years who had an allogeneic stem cell transplant from a related donor, so the T cells may come from the graft donor. Some clones in this sample may be carry-over from other donors' samples.

This chain joins TRBV2 and TRBJ2-2; D not resolved. Trimming took 4 bases from V and 2 from J, leaving 14 bases between them. This CDR3 region has 16 residues. CDR1 is SNHLY, CDR2 FYNNEI, per germline. This chain's CDR3 is CASSGFQVLNTGELFF. As DNA, the CDR3 is TGTGCCAGCAGTGGGTTCCAGGTCCTCAACACCGGGGAGCTGTTTTTT. Complete variable domain (other parts from reference TRBV2 and TRBJ2-2): EPEVTQTPSHQVTQMGQEVILRCVPISNHLYFYWYRQILGQKVEFLVSFYNNEISEKSEIFDDQFSVERPDGSNFTLKIRSTKLEDSAMYFCASSGFQVLNTGELFFGEGSRLTVL.

About this clone: This CDR3 fails to terminate in the conserved phenylalanine or tryptophan, so it likely reflects a read error. The limits of the CDR3 on the DNA are not certain, so only TCRdb's listed CDR3 is given. The rearrangement uses TRBV6-5 and TRBJ1-1; the table's D call TRBD1 went unverified against the DNA. Per the germline V gene, CDR1 is MNHEY and CDR2 is SVGAGI. A total of 11 residues make up the CDR3, ends included. CDR3 sequence reads: CASSYYGRYFL.

The V and J genes are TRBV30 and TRBJ2-1; TRBD1 aligns across 10 bases. The V gene's germline CDR1 is GTSNPN and CDR2 SVGIG (reference sequence). Trimming took 3 bases from V and 7 from J; bases not matched to a gene: 6. The length of the CDR3 is 14 residues. This CDR3 reads CAWSRDRGRNEQFF. The CDR3 DNA is TGTGCCTGGAGCCGGGACAGGGGAAGAAATGAGCAGTTCTTC.

This clone was recorded only once. The chain joins TRBV20-1 to TRBJ2-7; no clear D. The CDR3 covers 11 residues. In germline, CDR1 is DFQATT, CDR2 SNEGSKA (reference sequence). The V gene lost 6 bases and the J gene lost 4 bases, with 10 bases spanning the gap. Here the CDR3 DNA reads TGCAGTGCCCCACTACTATACGAGCAGTACTTC. Amino acid sequence: CSAPLLYEQYF.

The V and J genes are TRBV27 and TRBJ2-3; 9 bases align to TRBD2. The CDR3 consists of 19 residues. Germline CDR1 reads MNHEY; CDR2 reads SMNVEV (reference sequence). V shed 6 bases and J 3 bases; nucleotides not matched to a gene: 19. CDR3 region: CASSPARGGSTRGTDTQYF. DNA of the CDR3: TGTGCCAGCAGCCCCGCGCGGGGGGGGAGTACGCGTGGAACAGATACGCAGTATTTT.

This chain joins TRBV6-5 and TRBJ2-1; tentative D call: TRBD1 (5 bases). The germline CDR1 and CDR2 sequences are MNHEY and SVGAGI. The length of the CDR3 is 13 residues. V lost 2 bases and J lost 9, with 11 bases in between. The CDR3 nucleotides read TGTGCCAGCAGTTACCGACTCCAGGGTGAGCAGTTCTTC. Translating gives CASSYRLQGEQFF.

This clone was seen only once. The chain combines TRBV20-1 with TRBJ1-1, with D unclear. Germline V gene sequence: CDR1 DFQATT, CDR2 SNEGSKA (reference sequence). The CDR3 loop spans 11 amino acids. V was shortened by 5 bases and J by 0 bases, with 4 bases between the two germline ends. In nucleotides, the CDR3 is TGCAGTGCTGTCATGAACACTGAAGCTTTCTTT. Amino acids: CSAVMNTEAFF.

This chain joins TRBV6-5 and TRBJ2-7; TRBD1 agrees at 9 bases. The V segment lost 2 bases and the J segment 6 bases; nucleotides outside the gene matches: 8. Germline-derived CDR1 and CDR2 are MNHEY and SVGAGI. This CDR3 contains 15 residues. The CDR3 region has the DNA TGTGCCAGCAGTTACCGTTGGACAGGGGAAAGCGAGCAGTACTTC. Encoded protein: CASSYRWTGESEQYF.

The chain couples TRBV4-2 to TRBJ1-2; the D gene is possibly TRBD1 (6 bases). The length of the CDR3 is 18 residues. V lost 3 bases and J 0 bases, leaving 20 bases between the germline ends. CDR1 and CDR2 from the germline V gene are LGHNA and YNFKEQ. The CDR3 loop reads CASSQDLTRGTTNYGYTF. In DNA, the CDR3 is TGTGCCAGCAGCCAGGATCTCACGAGGGGGACGACTAACTATGGCTACACCTTC.

The gene calls are TRBV7-3 and TRBJ1-1; 9 bases align to TRBD1. This CDR3 comprises 15 residues. Germline loops: CDR1 SGHTA, CDR2 FQGTGA. The V segment lost 5 bases and the J segment 0 bases; nucleotides outside the gene matches: 4. The CDR3 loop reads CASSLQGAMNTEAFF. The CDR3 region has the DNA TGTGCCAGCAGCCTACAGGGGGCGATGAACACTGAAGCTTTCTTT.

CDR3 nucleotide sequence: TGTGCCAGCAGTGAAGCGGTCTCTGGGGCCAACGTCCTGACTTTC. Translation: CASSEAVSGANVLTF. The V gene is TRBV6-1, the J gene TRBJ2-6; D gene ambiguous. Germline loops: CDR1 MNHNS, CDR2 SASEGT. This CDR3 region has 15 residues. V was trimmed by 0 bases and J by 0 bases, leaving 3 bases between them.

The rearrangement links TRBV15 to TRBJ1-2; D not certain. CDR1 and CDR2 from the germline V gene are LNHNV and YYDKDF (reference sequence). Trimming removed 6 bases at V and 4 bases at J, with 6 bases between. The CDR3 loop spans 11 amino acids. The CDR3 DNA follows: TGTGCCACCAGTTTTAGCTATGGCTACACCTTC. Its protein is CATSFSYGYTF.

The chain employs TRBV2 and TRBJ1-2; TRBD1 might be the D (5 bases). Germline assignment: CDR1 SNHLY and CDR2 FYNNEI. The length of the CDR3 is 10 residues. The V end was cut by 6 bases, the J end by 8 bases, with 7 bases between. Here the CDR3 DNA reads TGTGCCAGCAGGAGGGGAGGCTACACCTTC. It is translated as CASRRGGYTF.

Here the CDR3 DNA reads TGTGCCAGCAGTTGGGGACTAGCGTCGGGGAATGAGCAGTTCTTC. Protein: CASSWGLASGNEQFF. The genes are TRBV6-5 and TRBJ2-1, with 10 bases matching TRBD2. CDR3 size: 15 residues. From germline, CDR1 is MNHEY and CDR2 SVGAGI. Trimming at V came to 4 bases and at J to 7 bases, leaving 7 bases not matched to a gene.

CDR3 bases: TGTGCCAGCAGCTTAAACTTCGGCGGAAACTATGGCTACACCTTC. Translation: CASSLNFGGNYGYTF. This chain uses TRBV7-8 with TRBJ1-2; D uncertain. Trimming shortened V by 2 bases and J by 2 bases, and 12 bases separated the two germline ends. This CDR3 has 15 residues. The V gene's germline CDR1 is SGHVS and CDR2 FQNEAQ. Full variable domain (outside the CDR3, taken from reference TRBV7-8 and TRBJ1-2): GAGVSQSPRYKVAKRGQDVALRCDPISGHVSLFWYQQALGQGPEFLTYFQNEAQLDKSGLPSDRFFAERPEGSVSTLKIQRTQQEDSAVYLCASSLNFGGNYGYTFGSGTRLTVV.

The chain has TRBV19 and TRBJ2-5; D is uncertain. The V end was cut by 2 bases, the J end by 5 bases, with 12 bases between. The germline gives CDR1 LNHDA, CDR2 SQIVND (reference sequence). The CDR3 length is 14 residues. As DNA, the CDR3 is TGTGCCAGTAGTATATCGATAGTGGGTGAGACCCAGTACTTC. Residues: CASSISIVGETQYF.

J is TRBJ1-5 and V is TRBV12-5; no firm D call. Germline V gene data show CDR1 as LGHNT and CDR2 as FRNRAP. V lost 4 bases, J lost 2 bases, and 9 bases lay in between. There are 14 residues in the CDR3. For the CDR3, the DNA is TGTGCTAGTGGTTCCGAGCCGGGCAATCAGCCCCAGCATTTT. Residues: CASGSEPGNQPQHF. Drawing the rest from reference TRBV12-5 and TRBJ1-5, the complete variable domain is DARVTQTPRHKVTEMGQEVTMRCQPILGHNTVFWYRQTMMQGLELLAYFRNRAPLDDSGMPKDRFSAEMPDATLATLKIQPSEPRDSAVYFCASGSEPGNQPQHFGDGTRLSIL.

The chain uses TRBV6-1 and TRBJ2-2; D remains ambiguous. CDR1 is MNHNS and CDR2 is SASEGT in the germline V gene. The CDR3 extends over 13 amino acids. Deletions cut 7 bases from V and 5 bases from J, with 11 bases between. The CDR3 DNA sequence: TGTGCCAGCAAAAAGGGTTCGACCGGGGAGCTGTTTTTT. This codes for CASKKGSTGELFF.

The chain couples TRBV2 to TRBJ2-2; 8 bases match TRBD2. Germline CDR1 SNHLY, CDR2 FYNNEI. The CDR3 is 16 amino acids. V gave up 2 bases and J gave up 2 bases; unmatched junction bases: 4. This CDR3 is CASSEFGGANTGELFF. CDR3 bases: TGTGCCAGCAGTGAATTCGGGGGGGCCAACACCGGGGAGCTGTTTTTT.

The chain is built from TRBV14 and TRBJ1-2; D call uncertain. CDR3 size: 14 residues. Per germline, CDR1 SGHDN and CDR2 FVKESK. Trimming cost V 0 bases and J 8 bases, with 13 bases left between them. CDR3 residues: CASSQDQSVQGYTF. As DNA, the CDR3 is TGTGCCAGCAGCCAAGATCAGAGCGTTCAAGGCTACACCTTC.

This chain joins TRBV25-1 and TRBJ1-2; TRBD1 aligns across 8 bases. Germline values: CDR1 MGHDK, CDR2 SYGVNS. Unmatched junction bases numbered 6, after V lost 5 bases and J lost 4 bases. This CDR3 comprises 14 residues. This CDR3 is CASSTTGGSYGYTF. The CDR3 DNA follows: TGTGCCAGCAGTACTACAGGGGGATCCTATGGCTACACCTTC.

This clone occurred a few times. The chain combines TRBV19 with TRBJ1-2, with D possibly TRBD1 on 5 matching bases. This CDR3 is built from 14 residues. CDR1 LNHDA and CDR2 SQIVND come from the germline V gene (reference sequence). V gave up 7 bases and J gave up 4 bases, with 16 bases separating them. The CDR3 loop is CASTPVDGTYGYTF. The CDR3 DNA reads TGTGCCAGTACCCCCGTGGACGGGACCTATGGCTACACCTTC.

This clone came up once. The chain employs TRBV28 and TRBJ1-2; maybe TRBD1 (5 bases). Per germline, CDR1 MDHEN and CDR2 SYDVKM. V was pared by 6 bases and J by 7 bases, with 12 bases between. The CDR3 loop spans 12 amino acids. CDR3 loop: CASRLAGSGYTF. As DNA, the CDR3 is TGTGCCAGCAGGTTGGCAGGGAGTGGCTACACCTTC.

The genes are TRBV30 and TRBJ1-3; perhaps TRBD1 as D (5 bases). The V end lost 4 bases, the J end lost 15 bases, and 19 bases lay between the germline ends. The CDR3 runs 12 residues. The V gene's germline CDR1 is GTSNPN and CDR2 SVGIG (reference sequence). CDR3 coding DNA: TGTGCCTGGATCCGACGGGCAGGGAAGGCATATTTT. Translation: CAWIRRAGKAYF.

The chain is built from TRBV7-9 and TRBJ1-3, with 8 bases aligning to TRBD1. In germline, CDR1 is SEHNR, CDR2 FQNEAQ (reference sequence). Losses at the gene ends were 7 bases for V and 0 bases for J; bases not matched to a gene: 8. The CDR3 runs 16 residues. This CDR3 reads CASNQGTGLSGNTIYF. In nucleotides, the CDR3 is TGTGCCAGCAACCAGGGGACAGGCCTCTCTGGAAACACCATATATTTT.

This clone was counted between two and nine times. The chain employs TRBV7-9 and TRBJ2-7; 9 nucleotides line up with TRBD1. The germline V gene has CDR1 SEHNR and CDR2 FQNEAQ (reference sequence). Trimming cost V 2 bases and J 6 bases; bases outside gene matches: 8. The CDR3 consists of 15 residues. The CDR3 spells CASSLTGTGKGEQYF. In DNA, the CDR3 is TGTGCCAGCAGCTTAACCGGGACAGGGAAAGGCGAGCAGTACTTC.

CDR3: CSVSRRGRPYEQYF. CDR3 bases: TGCAGCGTTTCCCGGCGGGGCAGACCCTACGAGCAGTACTTC. This chain uses TRBV29-1 with TRBJ2-7; D perhaps matches TRBD2 (6 bases). Looked up from germline, CDR1 is SQVTM and CDR2 is ANQGSEA. This CDR3 is 14 amino acids long. Trimming removed 5 bases from V and 2 bases from J, with 16 bases in between.